The 9 T cell receptor beta chains reported below all come from one sample, sequenced in a study of cytomegalovirus exposure and HLA in healthy donors. This PCR relied on a set of 60 Vbeta primers and 13 Jbeta primers. The method was immunoSEQ multiplex PCR; TCRdb's version includes in-frame clones alone and lacks a portion of them. The profile shows under 150,000 clones, roughly four fifths of them singletons. Sequences were obtained from PBMCs. The receptors were sampled from a woman aged 45-59 years in good health and CMV-seronegative.

Here the CDR3 DNA reads TGTGCCAGCAGCCAAGAGGTAGCGGGGGGGCCCCTAGGAGAGCAGTACTTC. This codes for CASSQEVAGGPLGEQYF. The genes are TRBV4-2 and TRBJ2-7; 11 nucleotides agree with TRBD2. V dropped 0 bases and J dropped 7; count of bases not matched to a gene: 11. The CDR3 is 17 amino acids. Germline assignment: CDR1 LGHNA and CDR2 YNFKEQ.

This chain joins TRBV7-6 and TRBJ1-6; the D is unclear. The CDR3 totals 13 residues. CDR1 is SGHVS and CDR2 is FNYEAQ in the germline V gene. V was shortened by 0 bases and J by 7 bases, with 4 bases between the two germline ends. The CDR3 is CASSLARNSPLHF. CDR3 in DNA: TGTGCCAGCAGCTTAGCCAGAAATTCACCCCTCCACTTT.

This rearrangement joins TRBV6-6 to TRBJ1-1; D remains unclear. This CDR3 region has 12 residues. The V end was cut by 5 bases, the J end by 3 bases, with 7 bases between. From germline, CDR1 is MNHNY and CDR2 SVGAGI (reference sequence). Written as DNA, the CDR3 is TGTGCCAGCAGTCAACACGACACTGAAGCTTTCTTT. Translated: CASSQHDTEAFF.

V gene TRBV7-8 combines with J gene TRBJ1-3; 8 nucleotides agree with TRBD1. This CDR3 has 14 residues. Germline V lookup: CDR1 SGHVS, CDR2 FQNEAQ. The trim removed 5 bases at V and 3 bases at J, leaving 3 bases unmatched. In DNA form, the CDR3 reads TGTGCCAGCAGCGTACAGGGGGTTGGAAACACCATATATTTT. This encodes CASSVQGVGNTIYF.

This clone was found once. The chain combines TRBV15 with TRBJ2-1; TRBD2 matches 8 bases. The CDR3 totals 16 residues. Germline V gene data show CDR1 as LNHNV and CDR2 as YYDKDF (reference sequence). Trimming removed 4 bases from V and 4 bases from J; junction bases left unmatched: 9. The CDR3 nucleotides are TGTGCCACCAGCACCCCCTTGGCGGGGGGTTACAATGAGCAGTTCTTC. The encoded protein is CATSTPLAGGYNEQFF.

The chain is built from TRBV11-2 and TRBJ2-1, with D unresolved. The germline V gene encodes CDR1 SGHAT and CDR2 FQNNGV. Trimming took off 4 bases at V and 7 bases at J, with 8 bases between the two ends. The CDR3 has 12 residues. Written as DNA, the CDR3 is TGTGCCAGCAGCTCCCTTTCGAATGAGCAGTTCTTC. It yields the protein CASSSLSNEQFF.

The chain is built from TRBV6-4 and TRBJ2-1; D not certain. The germline CDR1 and CDR2 sequences are MRHNA and SNTAGT. There are 15 residues in the CDR3. V lost 0 bases and J 4 bases, leaving 10 bases between the germline ends. Here the CDR3 DNA reads TGTGCCAGCAGTGACTCTTCGGAGCCTTACAATGAGCAGTTCTTC. Its translation: CASSDSSEPYNEQFF.

The gene calls are TRBV4-1 and TRBJ2-7; D remains ambiguous. The germline V gene has CDR1 MGHRA and CDR2 YSYEKL. The CDR3 runs 15 residues. The V gene lost 3 bases and the J gene lost 0 bases, with 12 bases spanning the gap. CDR3 in amino acids: CASSHSSQNSYEQYF. In DNA form, the CDR3 reads TGCGCCAGCAGCCATTCGTCACAGAACTCCTACGAGCAGTACTTC.

The genes are TRBV7-3 and TRBJ1-1; D is undetermined. The V gene's germline CDR1 is SGHTA and CDR2 FQGTGA. V lost 0 bases and J lost 1, with 3 bases in between. There are 13 residues in the CDR3. The DNA for the CDR3 is TGTGCCAGCAGCTTAACTAGGAACACTGAAGCTTTCTTT. Its protein product is CASSLTRNTEAFF.